This entry concerns a single T cell receptor beta chain. Its matching antigen is unknown. Germline assignment: CDR1 LNHDA and CDR2 SQIVND (reference sequence). V shed 3 bases and J shed 5 bases, with 10 bases lying between them. This CDR3 is 13 amino acids long. This specimen belongs to a study of T cell responses to AZD1222 COVID-19 vaccine. Study-level findings and limits: Spike was spanned by vaccine-associated CD4 TCRs, which were dominant at 160-218 and 743-854. Unmutated variant regions are reportedly targeted by nearly half of spike-specific TCRs.

The method was immunoSEQ multiplex PCR; TCRdb's version includes in-frame clones alone and lacks a portion of them. The table lists roughly 46,000 clones, about 87% of them singletons. This TCR came from an adult who received the AZD1222 COVID-19 vaccine. This chain joins TRBV19 and TRBJ2-5, with D perhaps being TRBD1 or TRBD2 (5 bases each). The sequencing here drew on peripheral blood, taken 28 days after the second AZD1222 dose. The CDR3 DNA reads as TGTGCCAGTAGTATGTCCGGGGCCGAGACCCAGTACTTC. Translating gives CASSMSGAETQYF.